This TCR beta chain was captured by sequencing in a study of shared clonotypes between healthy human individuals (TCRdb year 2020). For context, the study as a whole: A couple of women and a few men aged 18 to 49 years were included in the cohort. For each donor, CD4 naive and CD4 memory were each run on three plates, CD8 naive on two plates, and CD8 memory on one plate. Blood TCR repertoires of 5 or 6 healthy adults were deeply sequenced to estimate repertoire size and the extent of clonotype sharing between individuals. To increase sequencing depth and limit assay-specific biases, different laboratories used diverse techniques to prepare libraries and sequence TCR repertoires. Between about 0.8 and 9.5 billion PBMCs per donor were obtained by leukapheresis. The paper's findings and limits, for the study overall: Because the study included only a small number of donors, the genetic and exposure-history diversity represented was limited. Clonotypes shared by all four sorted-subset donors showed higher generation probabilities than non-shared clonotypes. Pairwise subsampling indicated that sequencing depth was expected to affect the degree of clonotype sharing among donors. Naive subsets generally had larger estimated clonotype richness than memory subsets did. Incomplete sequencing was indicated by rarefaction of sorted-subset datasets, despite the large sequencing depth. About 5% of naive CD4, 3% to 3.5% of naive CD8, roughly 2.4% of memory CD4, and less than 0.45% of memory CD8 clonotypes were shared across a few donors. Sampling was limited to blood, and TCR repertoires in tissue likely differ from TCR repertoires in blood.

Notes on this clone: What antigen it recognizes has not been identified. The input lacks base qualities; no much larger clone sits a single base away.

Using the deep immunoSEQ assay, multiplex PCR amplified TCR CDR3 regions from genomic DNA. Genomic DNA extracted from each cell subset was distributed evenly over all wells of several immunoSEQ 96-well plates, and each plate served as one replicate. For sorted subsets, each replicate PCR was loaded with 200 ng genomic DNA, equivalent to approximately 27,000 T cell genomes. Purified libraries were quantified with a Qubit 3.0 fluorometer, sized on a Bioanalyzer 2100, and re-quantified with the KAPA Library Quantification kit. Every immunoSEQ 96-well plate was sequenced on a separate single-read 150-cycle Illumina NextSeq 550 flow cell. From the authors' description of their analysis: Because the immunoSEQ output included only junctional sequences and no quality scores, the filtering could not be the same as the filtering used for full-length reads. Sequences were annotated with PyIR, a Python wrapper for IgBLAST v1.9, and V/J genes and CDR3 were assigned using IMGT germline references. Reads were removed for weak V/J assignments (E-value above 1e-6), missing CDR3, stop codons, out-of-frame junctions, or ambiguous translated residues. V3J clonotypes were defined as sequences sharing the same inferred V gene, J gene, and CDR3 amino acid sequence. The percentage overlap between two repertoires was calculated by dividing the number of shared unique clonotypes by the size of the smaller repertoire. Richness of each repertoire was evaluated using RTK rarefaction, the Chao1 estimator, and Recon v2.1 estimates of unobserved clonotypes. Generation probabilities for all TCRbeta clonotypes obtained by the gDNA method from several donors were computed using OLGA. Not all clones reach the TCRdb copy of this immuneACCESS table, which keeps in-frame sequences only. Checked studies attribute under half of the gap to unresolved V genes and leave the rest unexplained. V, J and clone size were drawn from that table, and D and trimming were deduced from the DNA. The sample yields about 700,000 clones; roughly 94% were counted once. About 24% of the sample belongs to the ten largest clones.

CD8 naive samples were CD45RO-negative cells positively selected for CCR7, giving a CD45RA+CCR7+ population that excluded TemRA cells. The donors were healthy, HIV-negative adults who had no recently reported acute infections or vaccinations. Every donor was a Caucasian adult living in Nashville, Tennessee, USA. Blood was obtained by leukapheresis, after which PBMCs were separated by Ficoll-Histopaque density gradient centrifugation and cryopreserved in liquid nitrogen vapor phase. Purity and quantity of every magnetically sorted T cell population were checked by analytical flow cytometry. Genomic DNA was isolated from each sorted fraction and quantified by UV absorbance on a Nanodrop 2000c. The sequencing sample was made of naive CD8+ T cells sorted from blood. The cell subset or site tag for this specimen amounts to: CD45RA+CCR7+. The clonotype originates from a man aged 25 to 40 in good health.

The nucleotides read TGTGCCAGCAGTGAAGATCCCACAGGGGGCACTGAAGCTTTCTTT. Protein translation: CASSEDPTGGTEAFF. The chain uses TRBV6-1 and TRBJ1-1; TRBD1 agrees with 8 junctional bases. Germline trimming amounts to 1 base on V and 4 bases on J, with 5 as the count of junction bases outside the gene matches. Sequences MNHNS (CDR1) and SASEGT (CDR2) are obtained from the germline V gene. Reading from cysteine to phenylalanine, the CDR3 counts 15 amino acids. Left in the record is the CDR3 DNA by itself, 45 bases read in frame from the first base.